This T cell receptor beta chain stems from a study of blood T cells in healthy people across ages. Trimming took off 4 bases at V and 3 bases at J, with 15 bases between the two ends. Germline CDR1 reads MGHRA; CDR2 reads YSYEKL. CDR3 length: 16 amino acids. A second PCR, run for about 7 to 11 cycles, used a sample-barcoded 5' primer plus a J-beta primer mix. Each CDR3 protein is one row after TCRdb ran MiXCR on the 5' RACE reads. Here the sample spans around 1,700,000 distinct CDR3 sequences, about 28% being singletons. This clonotype was seen a handful of times. Its antigen is unknown. Study findings and constraints: Underestimates were what the diversity estimates from one million T cells were considered to be.

The clonotype was recovered from a woman aged 25-40 years in good health. The chain has TRBV4-1 and TRBJ1-4; D is uncertain. What was sequenced was blood. The CDR3 here is CASSPALTVANEKLFF. In nucleotides, the CDR3 is TGCGCCAGCAGCCCCGCGCTCACAGTTGCTAATGAAAAACTGTTTTTT.